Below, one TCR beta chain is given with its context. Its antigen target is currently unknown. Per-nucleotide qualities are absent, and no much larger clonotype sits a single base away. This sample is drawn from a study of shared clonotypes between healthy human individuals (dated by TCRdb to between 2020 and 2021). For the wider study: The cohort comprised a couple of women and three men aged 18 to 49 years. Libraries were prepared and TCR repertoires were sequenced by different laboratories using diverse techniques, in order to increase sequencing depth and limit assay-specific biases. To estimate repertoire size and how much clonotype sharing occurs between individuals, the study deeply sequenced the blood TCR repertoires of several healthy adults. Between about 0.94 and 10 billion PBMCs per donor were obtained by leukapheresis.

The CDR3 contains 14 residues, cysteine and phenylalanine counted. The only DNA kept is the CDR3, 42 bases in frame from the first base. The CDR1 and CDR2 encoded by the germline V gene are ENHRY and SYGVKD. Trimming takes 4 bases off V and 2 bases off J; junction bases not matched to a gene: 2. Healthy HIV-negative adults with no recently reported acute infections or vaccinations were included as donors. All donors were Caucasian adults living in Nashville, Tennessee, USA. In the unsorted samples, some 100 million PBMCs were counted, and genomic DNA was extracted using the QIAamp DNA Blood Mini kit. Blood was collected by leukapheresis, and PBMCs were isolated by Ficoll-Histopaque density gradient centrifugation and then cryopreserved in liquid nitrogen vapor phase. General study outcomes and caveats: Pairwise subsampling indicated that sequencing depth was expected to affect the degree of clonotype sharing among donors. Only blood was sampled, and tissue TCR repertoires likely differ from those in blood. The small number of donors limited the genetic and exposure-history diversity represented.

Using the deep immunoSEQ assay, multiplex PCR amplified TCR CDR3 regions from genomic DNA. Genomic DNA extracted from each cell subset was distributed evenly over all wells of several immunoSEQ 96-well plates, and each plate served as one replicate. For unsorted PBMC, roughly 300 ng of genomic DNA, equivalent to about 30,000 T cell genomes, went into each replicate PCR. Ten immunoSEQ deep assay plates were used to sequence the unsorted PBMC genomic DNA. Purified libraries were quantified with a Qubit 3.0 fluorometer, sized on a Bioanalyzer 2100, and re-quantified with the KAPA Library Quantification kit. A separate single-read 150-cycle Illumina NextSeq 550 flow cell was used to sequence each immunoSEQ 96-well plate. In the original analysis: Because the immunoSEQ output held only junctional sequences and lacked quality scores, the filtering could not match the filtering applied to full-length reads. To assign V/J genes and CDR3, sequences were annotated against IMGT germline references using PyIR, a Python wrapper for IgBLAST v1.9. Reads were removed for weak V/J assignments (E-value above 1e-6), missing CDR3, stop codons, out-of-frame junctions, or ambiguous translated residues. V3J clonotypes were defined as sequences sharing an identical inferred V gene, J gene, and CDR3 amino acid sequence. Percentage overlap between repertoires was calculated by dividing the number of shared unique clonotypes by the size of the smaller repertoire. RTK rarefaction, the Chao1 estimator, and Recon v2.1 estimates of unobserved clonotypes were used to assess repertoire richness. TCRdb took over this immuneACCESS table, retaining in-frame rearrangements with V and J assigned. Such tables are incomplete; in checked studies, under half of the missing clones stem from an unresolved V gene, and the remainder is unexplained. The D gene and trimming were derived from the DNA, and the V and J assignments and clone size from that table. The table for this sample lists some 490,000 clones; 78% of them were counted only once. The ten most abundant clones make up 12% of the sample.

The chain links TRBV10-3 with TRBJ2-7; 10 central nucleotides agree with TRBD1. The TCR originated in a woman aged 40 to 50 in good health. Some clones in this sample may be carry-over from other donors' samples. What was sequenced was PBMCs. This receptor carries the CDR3 CAISGGTGAYEQYF. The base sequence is TGTGCCATCAGTGGGGGGACAGGGGCCTACGAGCAGTACTTC.